This TCR beta chain appears in the sequencing data of a study of CD8 T cells in Susac syndrome. Random hexamers served to reverse transcribe roughly 0.45 to 1 ug RNA. TCRdb independently ran MiXCR on the immunoSEQ multiplex PCR reads; one entry per CDR3 protein. This table has under 550,000 distinct CDR3 sequences, 75% to 90% appearing once. Germline assignment: CDR1 KGHDR and CDR2 SFDVKD. The CDR3 covers 14 residues. V lost 5 bases to trimming and J lost 7 bases; unmatched junction nucleotides: 7. Sequencing used CD8+ T cells from PBMCs. V gene TRBV24-1 combines with J gene TRBJ2-1; 7 bases agree with TRBD1. The TCR was taken from a human donor with multiple sclerosis. The DNA for the CDR3 is TGTGCCACCAGTGCACGACAGGGCCGAAATGAGCAGTTCTTC. Amino acid sequence: CATSARQGRNEQFF.